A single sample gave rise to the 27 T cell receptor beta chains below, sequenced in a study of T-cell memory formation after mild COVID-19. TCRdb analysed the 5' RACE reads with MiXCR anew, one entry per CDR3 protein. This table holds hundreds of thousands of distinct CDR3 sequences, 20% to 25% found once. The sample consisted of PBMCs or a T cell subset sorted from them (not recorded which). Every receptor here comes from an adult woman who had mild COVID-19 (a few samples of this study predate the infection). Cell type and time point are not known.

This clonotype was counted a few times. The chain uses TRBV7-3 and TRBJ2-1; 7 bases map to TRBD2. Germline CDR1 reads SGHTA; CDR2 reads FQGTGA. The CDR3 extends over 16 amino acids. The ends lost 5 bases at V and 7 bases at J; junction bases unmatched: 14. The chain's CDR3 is CASSQNSAGVRNEQFF. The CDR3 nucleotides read TGTGCCAGCAGCCAAAATTCTGCGGGAGTTAGAAATGAGCAGTTCTTC.

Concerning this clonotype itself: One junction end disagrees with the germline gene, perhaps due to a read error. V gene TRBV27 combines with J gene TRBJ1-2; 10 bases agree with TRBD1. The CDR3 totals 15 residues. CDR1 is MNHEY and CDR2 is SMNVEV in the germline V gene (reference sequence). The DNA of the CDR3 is TGTGCCAGCAGTGTATCCTTTCGGGACAGGGGAGGCTACACCTTC. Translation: CASSVSFRDRGGYTF.

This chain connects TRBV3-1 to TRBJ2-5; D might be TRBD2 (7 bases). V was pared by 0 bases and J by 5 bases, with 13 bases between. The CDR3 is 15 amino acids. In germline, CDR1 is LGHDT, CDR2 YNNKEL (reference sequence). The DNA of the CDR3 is TGTGCCAGCAGCCAAGATTTAGGGGGAGGGGAGACCCAGTACTTC. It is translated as CASSQDLGGGETQYF.

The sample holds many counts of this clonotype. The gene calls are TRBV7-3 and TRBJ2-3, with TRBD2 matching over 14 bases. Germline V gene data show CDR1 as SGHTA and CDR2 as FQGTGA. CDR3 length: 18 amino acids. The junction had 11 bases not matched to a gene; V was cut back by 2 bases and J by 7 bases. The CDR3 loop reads CASSLSPGLAGEVNTQYF. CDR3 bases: TGTGCCAGCAGCTTATCTCCGGGACTAGCGGGAGAAGTGAATACGCAGTATTTT. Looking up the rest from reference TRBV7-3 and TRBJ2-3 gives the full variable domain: GAGVSQTPSNKVTEKGKYVELRCDPISGHTALYWYRQSLGQGPEFLIYFQGTGAADDSGLPNDRFFAVRPEGSVSTLKIQRTERGDSAVYLCASSLSPGLAGEVNTQYFGPGTRLTVL.

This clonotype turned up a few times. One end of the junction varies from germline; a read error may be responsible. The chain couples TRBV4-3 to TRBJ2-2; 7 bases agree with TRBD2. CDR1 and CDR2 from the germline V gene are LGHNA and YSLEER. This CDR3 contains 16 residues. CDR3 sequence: CASSQDVGGNSGELFF. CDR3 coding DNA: TGCGCCAGCAGCCAAGACGTGGGAGGGAACTCCGGGGAGCTGTTTTTT.

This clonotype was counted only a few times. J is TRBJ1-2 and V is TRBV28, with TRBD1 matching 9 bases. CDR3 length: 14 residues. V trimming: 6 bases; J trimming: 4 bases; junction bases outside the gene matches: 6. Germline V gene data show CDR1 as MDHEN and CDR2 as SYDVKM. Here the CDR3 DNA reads TGTGCCAGCAGATTAGGGACAGGGACCTATGGCTACACCTTC. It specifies CASRLGTGTYGYTF.

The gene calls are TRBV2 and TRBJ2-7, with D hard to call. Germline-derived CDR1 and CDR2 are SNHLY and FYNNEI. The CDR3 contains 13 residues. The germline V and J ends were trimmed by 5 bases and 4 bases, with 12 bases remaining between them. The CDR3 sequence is CASSPVLGYEQYF. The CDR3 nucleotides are TGTGCCAGCAGTCCCGTCCTTGGATACGAGCAGTACTTC.

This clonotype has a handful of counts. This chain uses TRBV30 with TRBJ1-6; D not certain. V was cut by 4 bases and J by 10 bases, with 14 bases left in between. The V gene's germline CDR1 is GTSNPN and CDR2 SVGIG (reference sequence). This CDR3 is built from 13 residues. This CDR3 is CAWNGDRYSPLHF. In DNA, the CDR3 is TGTGCCTGGAACGGGGATAGATACTCACCCCTCCACTTT.

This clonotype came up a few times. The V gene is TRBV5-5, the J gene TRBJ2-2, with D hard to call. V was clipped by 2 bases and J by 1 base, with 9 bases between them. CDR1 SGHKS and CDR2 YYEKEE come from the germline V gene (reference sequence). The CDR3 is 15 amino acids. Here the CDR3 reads CASSLQGKNTGELFF. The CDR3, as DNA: TGTGCCAGCAGCTTACAAGGGAAGAACACCGGGGAGCTGTTTTTT. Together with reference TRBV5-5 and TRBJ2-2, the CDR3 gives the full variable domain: DAGVTQSPTHLIKTRGQQVTLRCSPISGHKSVSWYQQVLGQGPQFIFQYYEKEERGRGNFPDRFSARQFPNYSSELNVNALLLGDSALYLCASSLQGKNTGELFFGEGSRLTVL.

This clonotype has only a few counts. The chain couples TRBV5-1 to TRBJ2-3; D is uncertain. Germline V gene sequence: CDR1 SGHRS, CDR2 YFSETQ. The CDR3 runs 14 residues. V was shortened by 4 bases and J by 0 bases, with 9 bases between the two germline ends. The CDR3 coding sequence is TGCGCCAGCAGCGGCCCACTTAGCACAGATACGCAGTATTTT. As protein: CASSGPLSTDTQYF. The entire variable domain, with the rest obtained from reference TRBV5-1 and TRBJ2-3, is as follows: KAGVTQTPRYLIKTRGQQVTLSCSPISGHRSVSWYQQTPGQGLQFLFEYFSETQRNKGNFPGRFSGRQFSNSRSEMNVSTLELGDSALYLCASSGPLSTDTQYFGPGTRLTVL.

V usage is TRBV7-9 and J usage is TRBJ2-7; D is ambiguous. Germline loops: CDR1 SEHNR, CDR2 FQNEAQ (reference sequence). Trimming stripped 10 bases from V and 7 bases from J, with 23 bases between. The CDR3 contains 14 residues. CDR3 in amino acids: CATSGPRTLGEQYF. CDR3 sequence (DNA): TGTGCCACCTCCGGGCCCAGAACCCTGGGGGAGCAGTACTTC. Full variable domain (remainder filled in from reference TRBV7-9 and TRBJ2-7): DTGVSQNPRHKITKRGQNVTFRCDPISEHNRLYWYRQTLGQGPEFLTYFQNEAQLEKSRLLSDRFSAERPKGSFSTLEIQRTEQGDSAMYLCATSGPRTLGEQYFGPGTRLTVT.

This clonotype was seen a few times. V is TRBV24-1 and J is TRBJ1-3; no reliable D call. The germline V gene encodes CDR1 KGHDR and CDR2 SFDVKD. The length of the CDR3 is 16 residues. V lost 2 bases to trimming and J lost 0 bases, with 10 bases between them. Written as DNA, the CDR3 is TGTGCCACCAGTGATTCGGGGATGCCCTCTGGAAACACCATATATTTT. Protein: CATSDSGMPSGNTIYF.

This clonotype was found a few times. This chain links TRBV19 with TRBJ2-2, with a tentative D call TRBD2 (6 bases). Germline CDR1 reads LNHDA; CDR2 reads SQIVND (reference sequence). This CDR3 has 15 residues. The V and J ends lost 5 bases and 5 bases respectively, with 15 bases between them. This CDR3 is CASSLDGGYTGELFF. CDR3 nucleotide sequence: TGTGCCAGTAGTCTCGACGGAGGGTATACCGGGGAGCTGTTTTTT.

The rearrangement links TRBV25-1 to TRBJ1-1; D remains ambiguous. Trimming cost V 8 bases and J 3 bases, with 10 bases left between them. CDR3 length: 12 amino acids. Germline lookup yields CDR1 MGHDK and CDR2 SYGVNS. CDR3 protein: CASSWGYTEAFF. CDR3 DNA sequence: TGTGCCAGCTCTTGGGGATACACTGAAGCTTTCTTT. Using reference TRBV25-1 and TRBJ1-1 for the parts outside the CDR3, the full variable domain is EADIYQTPRYLVIGTGKKITLECSQTMGHDKMYWYQQDPGMELHLIHYSYGVNSTEKGDLSSESTVSRIRTEHFPLTLESARPSHTSQYLCASSWGYTEAFFGQGTRLTVV.

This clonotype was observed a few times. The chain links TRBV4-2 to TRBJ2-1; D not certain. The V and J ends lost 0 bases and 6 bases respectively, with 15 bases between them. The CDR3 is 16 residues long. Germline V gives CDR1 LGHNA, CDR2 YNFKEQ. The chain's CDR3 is CASSQDYVTPSNEQFF. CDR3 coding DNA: TGTGCCAGCAGCCAAGATTATGTAACACCGTCCAATGAGCAGTTCTTC.

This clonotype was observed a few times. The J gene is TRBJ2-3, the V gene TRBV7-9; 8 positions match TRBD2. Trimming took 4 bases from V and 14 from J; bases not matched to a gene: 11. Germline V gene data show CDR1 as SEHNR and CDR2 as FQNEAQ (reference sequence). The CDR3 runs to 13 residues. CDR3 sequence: CASSSTSEGWRYF. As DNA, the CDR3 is TGTGCCAGCAGCTCGACTAGCGAGGGGTGGAGGTATTTT.

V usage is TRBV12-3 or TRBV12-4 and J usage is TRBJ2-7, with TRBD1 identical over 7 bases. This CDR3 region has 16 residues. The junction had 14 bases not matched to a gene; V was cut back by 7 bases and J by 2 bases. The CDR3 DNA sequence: TGTGCCAGCACTTTGGGCCAACCAGGGACAGCCTACGAGCAGTACTTC. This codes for CASTLGQPGTAYEQYF.

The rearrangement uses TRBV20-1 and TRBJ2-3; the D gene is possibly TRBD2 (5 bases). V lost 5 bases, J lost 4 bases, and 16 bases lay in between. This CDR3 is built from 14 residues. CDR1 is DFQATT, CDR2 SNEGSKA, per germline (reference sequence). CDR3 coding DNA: TGCAGTGCTGCCGGGGTCTTTGGGGCAGATACGCAGTATTTT. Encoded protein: CSAAGVFGADTQYF.

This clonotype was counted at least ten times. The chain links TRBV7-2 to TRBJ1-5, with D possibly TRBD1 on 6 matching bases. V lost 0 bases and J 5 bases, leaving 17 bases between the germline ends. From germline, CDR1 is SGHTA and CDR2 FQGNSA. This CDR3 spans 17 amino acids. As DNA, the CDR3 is TGTGCCAGCAGCTTAGCGATGGGCAGGGAGGGGGATCAGCCCCAGCATTTT. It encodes CASSLAMGREGDQPQHF.

Written as DNA, the CDR3 is TGTGCCAGCAACCTACAGGGGAACACTGAAGCTTTCTTT. It encodes CASNLQGNTEAFF. The rearrangement links TRBV25-1 to TRBJ1-1; tentative D call: TRBD1 (6 bases). V lost 7 bases and J 1 base, leaving 10 bases between the germline ends. Germline V lookup: CDR1 MGHDK, CDR2 SYGVNS. This CDR3 comprises 13 residues. Looking up the rest from reference TRBV25-1 and TRBJ1-1 gives the full variable domain: EADIYQTPRYLVIGTGKKITLECSQTMGHDKMYWYQQDPGMELHLIHYSYGVNSTEKGDLSSESTVSRIRTEHFPLTLESARPSHTSQYLCASNLQGNTEAFFGQGTRLTVV.

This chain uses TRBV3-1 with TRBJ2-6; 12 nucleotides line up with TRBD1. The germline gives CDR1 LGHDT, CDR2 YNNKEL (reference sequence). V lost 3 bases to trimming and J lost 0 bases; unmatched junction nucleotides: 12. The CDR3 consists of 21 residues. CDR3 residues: CASSQPTGTGGWSSGANVLTF. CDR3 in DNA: TGTGCCAGCAGCCAGCCCACCGGGACAGGGGGCTGGAGCTCTGGGGCCAACGTCCTGACTTTC.

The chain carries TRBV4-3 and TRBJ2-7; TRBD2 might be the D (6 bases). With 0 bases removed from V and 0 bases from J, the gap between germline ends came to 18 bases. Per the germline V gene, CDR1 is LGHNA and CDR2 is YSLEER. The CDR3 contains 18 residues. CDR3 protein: CASSQDRTGGSASYEQYF. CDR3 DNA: TGCGCCAGCAGCCAAGATAGGACTGGAGGGAGCGCCTCCTACGAGCAGTACTTC.

CDR3 region: CASSPFSGAGGYTF. DNA for the CDR3: TGTGCCAGCAGCCCCTTTTCCGGGGCGGGTGGCTACACCTTC. This chain joins TRBV14 and TRBJ1-2, with TRBD1 as a possible D gene (5 bases). Germline lookup yields CDR1 SGHDN and CDR2 FVKESK. With 4 bases removed from V and 7 bases from J, the gap between germline ends came to 16 bases. This CDR3 has 14 residues.

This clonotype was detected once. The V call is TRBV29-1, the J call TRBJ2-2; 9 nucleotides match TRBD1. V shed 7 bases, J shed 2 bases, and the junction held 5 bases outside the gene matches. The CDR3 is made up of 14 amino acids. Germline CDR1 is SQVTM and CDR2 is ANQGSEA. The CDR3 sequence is CSGRTGENTGELFF. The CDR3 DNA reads TGCAGCGGCCGGACAGGGGAAAACACCGGGGAGCTGTTTTTT.

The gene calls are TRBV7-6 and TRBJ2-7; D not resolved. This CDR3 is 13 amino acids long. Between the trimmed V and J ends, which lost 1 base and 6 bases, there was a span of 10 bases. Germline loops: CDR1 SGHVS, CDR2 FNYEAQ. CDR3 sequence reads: CASSLDQVGEQYF. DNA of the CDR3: TGTGCCAGCAGCTTAGATCAGGTCGGCGAGCAGTACTTC.

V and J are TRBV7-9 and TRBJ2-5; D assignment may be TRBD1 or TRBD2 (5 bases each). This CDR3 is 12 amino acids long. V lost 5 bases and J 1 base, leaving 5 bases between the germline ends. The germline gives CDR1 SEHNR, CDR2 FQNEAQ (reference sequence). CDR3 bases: TGTGCCAGCAGCGGGGGCCAAGAGACCCAGTACTTC. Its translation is CASSGGQETQYF.

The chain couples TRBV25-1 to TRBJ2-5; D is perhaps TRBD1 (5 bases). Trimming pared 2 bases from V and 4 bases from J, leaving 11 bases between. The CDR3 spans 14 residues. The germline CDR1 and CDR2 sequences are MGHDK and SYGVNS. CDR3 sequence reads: CASSEGAGLETQYF. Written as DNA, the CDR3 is TGTGCCAGCAGTGAAGGAGCAGGGCTAGAGACCCAGTACTTC.